This T cell receptor beta chain was sequenced for a study of response to subunit inactivated influenza vaccine. The CDR3 contains 14 residues. Germline-derived CDR1 and CDR2 are MDHEN and SYDVKM. The germline V and J ends were trimmed by 5 bases and 0 bases, with 9 bases remaining between them. The study, taken as a whole, reports: Authors proposed each seasonal influenza vaccination draws in few new T cells.

As regards this clonotype: Antigen: not known.

In TCRdb, the RT-PCR reads were re-called with MiXCR into one record per CDR3 protein. The table lists about 650,000 distinct CDR3 sequences, 15% to 18% of them singletons, with around a tenth in the top ten. Source: PBMCs from blood, taken 11 to 12 days after vaccination. The receptor's source is a man aged 45-60 years who received an inactivated influenza vaccine. The genes are TRBV28 and TRBJ2-3; no firm D call. The CDR3, as DNA: TGTGCCAGCAGTGCCCTCCCTAGCACAGATACGCAGTATTTT. This sequence encodes CASSALPSTDTQYF.